This T cell receptor beta chain was profiled in a study of Ad26.COV2.S vaccination and SARS-CoV-2 variants. Here immunoSEQ multiplex PCR was the method, and the copy in TCRdb shows in-frame clones only, minus some. The sample includes approximately 240,000 clones, 88% of them seen just once. Treatment here: 19 received Ad26.COV2.S at low or high dose, single or two shots; roughly 5 received placebo; per-sample allocation not given. The samples date from day 63 after the first vaccine or placebo injection. Germline CDR1 reads ENHRY; CDR2 reads SYGVKD. The CDR3 sequence is 17 residues long. V gave up 10 bases and J gave up 0 bases, with 22 bases separating them.

The clonotype comes from a person between 18 and 65 years old who received the Ad26.COV2.S COVID-19 vaccine or a placebo. Sample: peripheral blood, taken in a trial of Ad26.COV2.S vaccine versus placebo. The chain uses TRBV10-3 and TRBJ2-1; D is perhaps TRBD1 (5 bases). The CDR3 sequence is CATQTVRLLSSYNEQFF. Here the CDR3 DNA reads TGTGCCACGCAGACAGTTAGGCTCCTAAGCTCCTACAATGAGCAGTTCTTC.